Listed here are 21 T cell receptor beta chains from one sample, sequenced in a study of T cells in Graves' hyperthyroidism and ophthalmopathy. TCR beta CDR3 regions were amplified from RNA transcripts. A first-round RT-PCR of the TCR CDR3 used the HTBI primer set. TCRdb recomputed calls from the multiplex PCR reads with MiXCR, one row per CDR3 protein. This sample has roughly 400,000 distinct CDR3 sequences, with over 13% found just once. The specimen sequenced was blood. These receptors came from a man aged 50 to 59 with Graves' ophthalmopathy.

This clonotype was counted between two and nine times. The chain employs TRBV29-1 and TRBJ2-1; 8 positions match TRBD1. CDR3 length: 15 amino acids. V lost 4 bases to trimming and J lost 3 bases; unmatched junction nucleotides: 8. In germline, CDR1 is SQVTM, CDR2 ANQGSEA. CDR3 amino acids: CSVAGQGFGYNEQFF. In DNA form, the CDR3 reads TGCAGCGTTGCCGGACAGGGTTTTGGCTACAATGAGCAGTTCTTC.

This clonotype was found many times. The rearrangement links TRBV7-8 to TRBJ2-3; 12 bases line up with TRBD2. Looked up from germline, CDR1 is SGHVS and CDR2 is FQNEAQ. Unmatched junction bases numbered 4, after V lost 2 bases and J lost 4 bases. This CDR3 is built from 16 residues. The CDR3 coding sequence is TGTGCCAGCAGCTTACAGACTAGCGGGAGCCCAGATACGCAGTATTTT. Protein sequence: CASSLQTSGSPDTQYF. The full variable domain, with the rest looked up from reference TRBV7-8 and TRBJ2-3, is GAGVSQSPRYKVAKRGQDVALRCDPISGHVSLFWYQQALGQGPEFLTYFQNEAQLDKSGLPSDRFFAERPEGSVSTLKIQRTQQEDSAVYLCASSLQTSGSPDTQYFGPGTRLTVL.

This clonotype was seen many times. The chain's CDR3 is CRGHGRDGEQYF. CDR3 sequence (DNA): TGCAGGGGACACGGGAGGGATGGCGAGCAGTACTTC. The chain employs TRBV20-1 and TRBJ2-7, with 8 bases aligning to TRBD2. The V gene's germline CDR1 is DFQATT and CDR2 SNEGSKA (reference sequence). The CDR3 runs 12 residues.

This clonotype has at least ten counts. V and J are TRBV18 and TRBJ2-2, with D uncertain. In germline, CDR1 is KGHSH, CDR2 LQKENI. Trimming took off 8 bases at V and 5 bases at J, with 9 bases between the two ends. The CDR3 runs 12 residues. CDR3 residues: CASPTRTGELFF. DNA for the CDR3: TGTGCCAGCCCAACAAGGACCGGGGAGCTGTTTTTT. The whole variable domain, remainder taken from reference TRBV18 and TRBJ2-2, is NAGVMQNPRHLVRRRGQEARLRCSPMKGHSHVYWYRQLPEEGLKFMVYLQKENIIDESGMPKERFSAEFPKEGPSILRIQQVVRGDSAAYFCASPTRTGELFFGEGSRLTVL.

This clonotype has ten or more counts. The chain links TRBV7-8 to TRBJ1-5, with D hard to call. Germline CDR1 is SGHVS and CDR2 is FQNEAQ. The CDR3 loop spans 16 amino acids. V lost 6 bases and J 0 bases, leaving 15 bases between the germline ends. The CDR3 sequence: CASSRGTMVSNQPQHF. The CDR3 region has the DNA TGTGCCAGCAGTCGGGGTACCATGGTTAGCAATCAGCCCCAGCATTTT.

CDR3 DNA sequence: TGTGCCAGCAGTCTCTTCCAAAGGGAGCAGTACTTC. The encoded protein is CASSLFQREQYF. This sequence joins TRBV28 and TRBJ2-7; no firm D call. V was clipped by 5 bases and J by 7 bases, with 12 bases between them. Germline V gene sequence: CDR1 MDHEN, CDR2 SYDVKM. This CDR3 comprises 12 residues.

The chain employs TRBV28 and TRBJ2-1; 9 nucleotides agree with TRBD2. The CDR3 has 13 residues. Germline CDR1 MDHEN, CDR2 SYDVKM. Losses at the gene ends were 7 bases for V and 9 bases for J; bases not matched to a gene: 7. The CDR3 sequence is CASTSGTVGEQFF. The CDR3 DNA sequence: TGTGCCAGCACTAGCGGGACTGTTGGTGAGCAGTTCTTC.

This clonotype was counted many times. CDR3 nucleotides: TGTGCCAGCAGCTTAGCAGGTTTCCAGCGGGATACGCAGTATTTT. It translates to CASSLAGFQRDTQYF. V usage is TRBV11-2 and J usage is TRBJ2-3; possible D gene TRBD2, 5 bases. The CDR3 has 15 amino acids. The V and J ends lost 1 base and 6 bases respectively, with 14 bases between them. Per the germline V gene, CDR1 is SGHAT and CDR2 is FQNNGV.

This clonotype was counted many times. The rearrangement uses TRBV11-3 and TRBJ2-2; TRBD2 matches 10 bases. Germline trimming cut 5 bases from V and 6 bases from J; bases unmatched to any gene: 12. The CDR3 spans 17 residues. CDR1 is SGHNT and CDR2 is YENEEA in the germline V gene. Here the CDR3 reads CASSRIAGGSFAGELFF. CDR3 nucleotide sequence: TGTGCCAGCAGCCGGATAGCGGGAGGAAGTTTCGCCGGGGAGCTGTTTTTT.

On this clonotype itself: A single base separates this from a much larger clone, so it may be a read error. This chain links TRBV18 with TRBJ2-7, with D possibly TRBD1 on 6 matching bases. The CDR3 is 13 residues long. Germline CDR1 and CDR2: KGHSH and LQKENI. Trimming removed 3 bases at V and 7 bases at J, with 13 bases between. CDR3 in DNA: TGTGCCAGCTCACCTTCAGGGGCGTCGGAGCAGTACTTC. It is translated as CASSPSGASEQYF.

The chain's CDR3 is CASSPQDRLSYEQYF. In nucleotides, the CDR3 is TGTGCCAGCAGCCCCCAAGACAGACTCTCCTACGAGCAGTACTTC. V and J are TRBV14 and TRBJ2-7; D possibly corresponds to TRBD1 (5 bases). The CDR3 covers 15 residues. Germline V CDR1 and CDR2: SGHDN, FVKESK. Trimming pared 4 bases from V and 0 bases from J, leaving 13 bases between. The full variable domain, with the rest looked up from reference TRBV14 and TRBJ2-7, is EAGVTQFPSHSVIEKGQTVTLRCDPISGHDNLYWYRRVMGKEIKFLLHFVKESKQDESGMPNNRFLAERTGGTYSTLKVQPAELEDSGVYFCASSPQDRLSYEQYFGPGTRLTVT.

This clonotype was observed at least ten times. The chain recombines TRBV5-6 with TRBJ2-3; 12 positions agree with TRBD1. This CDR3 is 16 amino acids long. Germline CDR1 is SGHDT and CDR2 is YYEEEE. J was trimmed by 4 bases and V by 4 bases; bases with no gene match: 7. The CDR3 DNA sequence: TGTGCCAGCAGCCTCCCCGGGACAGGGGGCTCAGATACGCAGTATTTT. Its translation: CASSLPGTGGSDTQYF.

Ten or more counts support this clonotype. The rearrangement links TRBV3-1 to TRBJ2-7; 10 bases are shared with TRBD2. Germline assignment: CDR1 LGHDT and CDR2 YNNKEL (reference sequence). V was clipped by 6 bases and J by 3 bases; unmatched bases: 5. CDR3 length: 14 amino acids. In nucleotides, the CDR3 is TGTGCCAGCAGTACGGGACTAGCGAACTACGAGCAGTACTTC. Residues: CASSTGLANYEQYF.

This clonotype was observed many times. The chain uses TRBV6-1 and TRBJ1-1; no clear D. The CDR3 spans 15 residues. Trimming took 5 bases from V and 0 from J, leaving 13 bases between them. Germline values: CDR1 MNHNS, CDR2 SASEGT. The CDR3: CASSNQWRLNTEAFF. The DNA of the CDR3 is TGTGCCAGCAGTAACCAGTGGCGGCTGAACACTGAAGCTTTCTTT.

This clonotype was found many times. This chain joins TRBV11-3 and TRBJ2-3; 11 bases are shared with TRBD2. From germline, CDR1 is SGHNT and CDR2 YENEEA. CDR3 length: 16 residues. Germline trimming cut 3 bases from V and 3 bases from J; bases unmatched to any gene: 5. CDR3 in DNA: TGTGCCAGCAGCTTCCTAGCGGGAGGAGTTACAGATACGCAGTATTTT. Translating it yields CASSFLAGGVTDTQYF. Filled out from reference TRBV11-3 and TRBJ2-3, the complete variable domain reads EAGVVQSPRYKIIEKKQPVAFWCNPISGHNTLYWYLQNLGQGPELLIRYENEEAVDDSQLPKDRFSAERLKGVDSTLKIQPAELGDSAVYLCASSFLAGGVTDTQYFGPGTRLTVL.

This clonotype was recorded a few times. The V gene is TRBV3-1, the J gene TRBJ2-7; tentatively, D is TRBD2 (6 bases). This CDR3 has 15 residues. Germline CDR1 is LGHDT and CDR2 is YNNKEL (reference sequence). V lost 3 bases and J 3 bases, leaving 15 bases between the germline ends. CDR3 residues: CASSQGIAELYEQYF. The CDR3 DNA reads TGTGCCAGCAGCCAGGGGATAGCGGAACTCTACGAGCAGTACTTC.

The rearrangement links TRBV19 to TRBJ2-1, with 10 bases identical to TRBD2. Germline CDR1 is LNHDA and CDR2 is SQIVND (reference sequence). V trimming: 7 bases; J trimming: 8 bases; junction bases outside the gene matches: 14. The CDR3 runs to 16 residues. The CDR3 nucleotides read TGTGCCAGTATCGAAGGGACTAGCGCGGGAGTTTATGAGCAGTTCTTC. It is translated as CASIEGTSAGVYEQFF. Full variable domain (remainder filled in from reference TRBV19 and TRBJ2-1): DGGITQSPKYLFRKEGQNVTLSCEQNLNHDAMYWYRQDPGQGLRLIYYSQIVNDFQKGDIAEGYSVSREKKESFPLTVTSAQKNPTAFYLCASIEGTSAGVYEQFFGPGTRLTVL.

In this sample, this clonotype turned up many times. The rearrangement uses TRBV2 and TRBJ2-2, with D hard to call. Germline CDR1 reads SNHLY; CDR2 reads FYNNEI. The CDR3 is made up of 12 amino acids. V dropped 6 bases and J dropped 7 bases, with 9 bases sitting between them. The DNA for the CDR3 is TGTGCCAGCAGAGTAGAGTTCGGGGAGCTGTTTTTT. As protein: CASRVEFGELFF.

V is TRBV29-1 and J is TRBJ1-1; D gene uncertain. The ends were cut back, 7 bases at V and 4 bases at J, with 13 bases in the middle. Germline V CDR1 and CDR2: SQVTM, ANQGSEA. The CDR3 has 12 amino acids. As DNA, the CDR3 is TGCAGCGCCCGCGATGGAGGCACTGAAGCTTTCTTT. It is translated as CSARDGGTEAFF.

CDR3 bases: TGTGCCAGCAGCCAACTAGCGGGAGGAGCGAATGAGCAGTTCTTC. As protein: CASSQLAGGANEQFF. The chain combines TRBV14 with TRBJ2-1, with TRBD2 matching over 11 bases. J was trimmed by 7 bases and V by 2 bases; bases with no gene match: 4. The CDR3 is 15 residues long. The V gene's germline CDR1 is SGHDN and CDR2 FVKESK.

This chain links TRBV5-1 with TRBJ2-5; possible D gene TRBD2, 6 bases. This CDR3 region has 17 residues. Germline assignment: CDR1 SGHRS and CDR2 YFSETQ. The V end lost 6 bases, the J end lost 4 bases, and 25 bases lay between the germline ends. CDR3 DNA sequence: TGCGCCAGCAAACCCTTATGGACGGGAGAAGCCCGAGAGACCCAGTACTTC. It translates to CASKPLWTGEARETQYF.